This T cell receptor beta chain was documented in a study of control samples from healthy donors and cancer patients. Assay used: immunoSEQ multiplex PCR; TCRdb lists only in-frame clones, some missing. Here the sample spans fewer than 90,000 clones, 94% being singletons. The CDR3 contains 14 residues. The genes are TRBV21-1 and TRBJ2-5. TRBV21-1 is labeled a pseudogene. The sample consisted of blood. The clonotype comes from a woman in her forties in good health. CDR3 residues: CASSKEVVKETQYF. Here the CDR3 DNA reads TGTGCCAGCAGCAAAGAAGTCGTCAAAGAGACCCAGTACTTC.